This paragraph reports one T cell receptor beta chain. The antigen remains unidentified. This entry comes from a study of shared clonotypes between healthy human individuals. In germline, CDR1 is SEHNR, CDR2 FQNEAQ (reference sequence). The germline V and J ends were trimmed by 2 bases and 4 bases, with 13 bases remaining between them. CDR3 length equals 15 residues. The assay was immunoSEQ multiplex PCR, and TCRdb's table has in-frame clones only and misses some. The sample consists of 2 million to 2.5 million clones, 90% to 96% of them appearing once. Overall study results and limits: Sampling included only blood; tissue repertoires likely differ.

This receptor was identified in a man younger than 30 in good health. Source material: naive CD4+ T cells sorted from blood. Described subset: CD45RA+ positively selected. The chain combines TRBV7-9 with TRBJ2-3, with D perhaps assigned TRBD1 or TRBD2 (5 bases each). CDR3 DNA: TGTGCCAGCAGCTTATCAACGGGACCCGCAGATACGCAGTATTTT. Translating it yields CASSLSTGPADTQYF. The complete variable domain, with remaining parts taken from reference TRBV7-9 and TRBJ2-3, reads DTGVSQNPRHKITKRGQNVTFRCDPISEHNRLYWYRQTLGQGPEFLTYFQNEAQLEKSRLLSDRFSAERPKGSFSTLEIQRTEQGDSAMYLCASSLSTGPADTQYFGPGTRLTVL.